The 16 T cell receptor beta chains below all came from one sample that was sequenced in a study of blood T cell repertoires in COVID-19 (dated by TCRdb to 2018 to 2021). The library came from the immunoSEQ multiplex PCR assay. Sourced from immuneACCESS, this table was stored by TCRdb with only in-frame sequences that have V and J called. A share of the clones is absent; for the studies checked, an unresolved V gene accounts for under half, and the remainder has no known explanation. The sample includes about 180,000 clones, with roughly three quarters observed a single time. The ten most abundant clones make up under 15% of the sample. Sequencing was done on a sample of PBMCs or T cells enriched from blood (not recorded which). These receptors came from a man aged 55 to 70 who had been exposed to COVID-19.

The chain combines TRBV28 with TRBJ1-3, with D maybe TRBD1 (5 bases). V gave up 6 bases and J gave up 3 bases, with 21 bases separating them. Per the germline V gene, CDR1 is MDHEN and CDR2 is SYDVKM. The CDR3 contains 17 residues. The CDR3 loop is CASSTGTQGVFGNTIYF. For the CDR3, the DNA is TGTGCCAGCAGCACCGGTACCCAGGGCGTCTTTGGAAACACCATATATTTT.

The V gene is TRBV27, the J gene TRBJ1-6, with 7 bases lining up with TRBD1. CDR3 length equals 15 residues. Germline loops: CDR1 MNHEY, CDR2 SMNVEV (reference sequence). V gave up 6 bases and J gave up 4 bases; unmatched junction bases: 6. CDR3 sequence reads: CASRLTGSYNSPLHF. CDR3 sequence (DNA): TGTGCCAGCAGGCTGACAGGGTCATATAATTCACCCCTCCACTTT.

This clone was counted a single time. CDR3 sequence reads: CASSLSPQGAYGYTF. The CDR3 coding sequence is TGTGCCAGCAGTTTATCTCCTCAGGGGGCCTATGGCTACACCTTC. The chain employs TRBV28 and TRBJ1-2; 8 nucleotides match TRBD1. This CDR3 is 15 amino acids long. The V gene's germline CDR1 is MDHEN and CDR2 SYDVKM. The V gene end was trimmed by 1 base and the J gene end by 4 bases; junction bases not matched to a gene: 5.

The J gene is TRBJ2-1, the V gene TRBV6-5; TRBD2 matches 10 bases. V lost 5 bases to trimming and J lost 4 bases; unmatched junction nucleotides: 5. The germline gives CDR1 MNHEY, CDR2 SVGAGI. This CDR3 has 15 residues. For the CDR3, the DNA is TGTGCCAGCAGTACAACTAGCGGGGCTTACAATGAGCAGTTCTTC. This encodes CASSTTSGAYNEQFF.

This chain links TRBV19 with TRBJ1-1; TRBD1 matches 9 bases. Trimming at V came to 4 bases and at J to 1 base, leaving 1 base not matched to a gene. The CDR3 is 14 residues long. CDR1 is LNHDA, CDR2 SQIVND, per germline (reference sequence). This chain's CDR3 is CASSRQGENTEAFF. CDR3 in DNA: TGTGCCAGTAGTAGACAGGGGGAGAACACTGAAGCTTTCTTT.

This chain connects TRBV5-1 to TRBJ2-3, with TRBD2 matching over 9 bases. The J segment lost 3 bases and the V segment lost 3 bases, leaving 2 bases of the junction unmatched. This CDR3 comprises 14 residues. CDR1 is SGHRS and CDR2 is YFSETQ in the germline V gene. The CDR3 nucleotides are TGCGCCAGCAGCTCCACTAGCGGGACAGATACGCAGTATTTT. Its translation: CASSSTSGTDTQYF.

This clone was seen more than once but under ten times. The V call is TRBV6-2 or TRBV6-3, the J call TRBJ1-6, with D perhaps matching TRBD1 (6 bases). The germline V and J ends were trimmed by 2 bases and 9 bases, with 11 bases remaining between them. The germline gives CDR1 MNHEY, CDR2 SVGEGT. This CDR3 is built from 14 residues. CDR3 bases: TGTGCCAGCAGTTACGGGGGCGGCCCTTCACCCCTCCACTTT. It yields the protein CASSYGGGPSPLHF.

As concerns this clone: One end of the junction fails to match germline, which may point to a read error. The chain links TRBV5-4 to TRBJ2-2; D is possibly TRBD1 (5 bases). Germline V gene sequence: CDR1 SGHNT, CDR2 YYREEE (reference sequence). The CDR3 runs to 15 residues. CDR3 DNA: TGTGCCAGCAGCTTAGGGGCAGGGAACGCCGGGGAGCTGTTTTTT. Translation gives CASSLGAGNAGELFF.

The chain is built from TRBV7-9 and TRBJ1-5; no firm D call. Trimming cost V 1 base and J 7 bases, with 8 bases left between them. There are 13 residues in the CDR3. Per the germline V gene, CDR1 is SEHNR and CDR2 is FQNEAQ (reference sequence). CDR3 coding DNA: TGTGCCAGCAGCTTAGGGGTGGGCCAGCCCCAGCATTTT. Translated, it gives CASSLGVGQPQHF.

This chain links TRBV20-1 with TRBJ2-4; 7 positions match TRBD1. This CDR3 is 14 amino acids long. The germline V gene has CDR1 DFQATT and CDR2 SNEGSKA (reference sequence). V was clipped by 3 bases and J by 7 bases; unmatched bases: 9. The CDR3 here is CSASLTGAINIQYF. CDR3 coding DNA: TGCAGTGCTAGTTTAACAGGGGCCATCAACATTCAGTACTTC.

This clone appeared a single time. The chain is built from TRBV27 and TRBJ2-7; D may be TRBD2 (5 bases). CDR1 and CDR2 (germline): MNHEY, SMNVEV (reference sequence). Trimming removed 8 bases at V and 0 bases at J, with 11 bases between. The CDR3 has 13 amino acids. CDR3 coding DNA: TGTGCCAGCGGTCGAGGGTTCTCCTACGAGCAGTACTTC. Its protein product is CASGRGFSYEQYF.

J is TRBJ1-1 and V is TRBV5-1; 7 nucleotides match TRBD1. CDR3 length: 15 amino acids. The germline gives CDR1 SGHRS, CDR2 YFSETQ. V was pared by 7 bases and J by 1 base, with 10 bases of the junction left unmatched. CDR3 DNA: TGCGCCAGCGGACTTCACGGGACAGAGAACACTGAAGCTTTCTTT. Translating it yields CASGLHGTENTEAFF.

The gene calls are TRBV7-8 and TRBJ2-7; 9 bases align to TRBD2. The CDR3 totals 15 residues. Unmatched junction bases numbered 9, after V lost 5 bases and J lost 4 bases. CDR1 is SGHVS and CDR2 is FQNEAQ in the germline V gene. CDR3 sequence: CASSRGAGGPYEQYF. The DNA for the CDR3 is TGTGCCAGCAGCCGAGGGGCGGGAGGGCCATACGAGCAGTACTTC.

This clone occurred a few times. J is TRBJ2-1 and V is TRBV7-3; the D gene is possibly TRBD2 (7 bases). CDR1 and CDR2 (germline): SGHTA, FQGTGA. Trimming cost V 6 bases and J 7 bases, with 22 bases left between them. The CDR3 runs to 16 residues. The CDR3 DNA follows: TGTGCCAGCAGTCCCCTAGCCGTCGGGGGGCGGAATGAGCAGTTCTTC. Amino acid sequence: CASSPLAVGGRNEQFF. The full variable domain, in which reference TRBV7-3 and TRBJ2-1 provide the parts outside the CDR3, is GAGVSQTPSNKVTEKGKYVELRCDPISGHTALYWYRQSLGQGPEFLIYFQGTGAADDSGLPNDRFFAVRPEGSVSTLKIQRTERGDSAVYLCASSPLAVGGRNEQFFGPGTRLTVL.

The rearrangement uses TRBV19 and TRBJ2-5; D is unresolved. CDR3 length: 13 amino acids. Between the trimmed V and J ends, which lost 4 bases and 5 bases, there was a span of 11 bases. Germline CDR1 is LNHDA and CDR2 is SQIVND (reference sequence). CDR3: CASSTRFGETQYF. The CDR3 nucleotides read TGTGCCAGTAGTACTCGATTCGGGGAGACCCAGTACTTC.

V is TRBV27 and J is TRBJ2-2; 8 bases are a match to TRBD1. V lost 5 bases, J lost 0 bases, and 5 bases stayed unmatched. Germline assignment: CDR1 MNHEY and CDR2 SMNVEV (reference sequence). The CDR3 length is 16 residues. The CDR3 nucleotides read TGTGCCAGCAGTCAACCGGGACAGGCGAACACCGGGGAGCTGTTTTTT. Its protein is CASSQPGQANTGELFF.